The next 25 T cell receptor beta chains were all read from a single sample in a study of cytomegalovirus exposure and HLA in healthy donors. Produced via immunoSEQ multiplex PCR; TCRdb's table is partial and in-frame only. The repertoire holds 350,000 or so clones, with roughly 85% as singletons. Sequenced: PBMCs. All receptors derive from a woman aged 18-30 years in good health and CMV-seronegative.

The chain carries TRBV6-5 and TRBJ1-2, with D tentatively TRBD1 (5 bases). CDR3 length equals 14 residues. Germline CDR1 MNHEY, CDR2 SVGAGI. With 6 bases removed from V and 7 bases from J, the gap between germline ends came to 18 bases. This CDR3 reads CASSPTQAAFGYTF. CDR3 bases: TGTGCCAGCAGCCCTACACAGGCGGCGTTTGGCTACACCTTC.

The chain recombines TRBV5-4 with TRBJ2-7, with D maybe TRBD2 (6 bases). V gave up 1 base and J gave up 6 bases, with 20 bases separating them. CDR1 is SGHNT and CDR2 is YYREEE in the germline V gene (reference sequence). The CDR3 length is 16 residues. This CDR3 reads CASSLYGRGFLGEQYF. CDR3 coding DNA: TGTGCCAGCAGCTTGTATGGTCGGGGGTTTTTGGGCGAGCAGTACTTC.

This chain links TRBV7-2 with TRBJ1-5; possible D gene TRBD1, 5 bases. Per germline, CDR1 SGHTA and CDR2 FQGNSA. Deletions cut 5 bases from V and 9 bases from J, with 14 bases between. The CDR3 consists of 13 residues. Here the CDR3 reads CASSQTGQRPQHF. CDR3 bases: TGTGCCAGCAGCCAAACAGGTCAACGGCCCCAGCATTTT.

The V gene is TRBV9, the J gene TRBJ2-1; 10 nucleotides match TRBD2. This CDR3 comprises 16 residues. V lost 4 bases to trimming and J lost 5 bases; unmatched junction nucleotides: 9. CDR1 is SGDLS, CDR2 YYNGEE, per germline. The CDR3 spells CASSMSGRASHNEQFF. CDR3 sequence (DNA): TGTGCCAGCAGCATGAGCGGGAGGGCATCCCACAATGAGCAGTTCTTC. Supplemented by reference TRBV9 and TRBJ2-1, the full variable domain reads DSGVTQTPKHLITATGQRVTLRCSPRSGDLSVYWYQQSLDQGLQFLIQYYNGEERAKGNILERFSAQQFPDLHSELNLSSLELGDSALYFCASSMSGRASHNEQFFGPGTRLTVL.

Of note for this clone: The sample holds other DNA sequences that translate to the same CDR3. The genes are TRBV2 and TRBJ1-1, with 10 bases lining up with TRBD1. The CDR3 spans 14 residues. The V gene's germline CDR1 is SNHLY and CDR2 FYNNEI. V shed 4 bases and J 2 bases; nucleotides not matched to a gene: 1. CDR3 DNA sequence: TGTGCCAGCAGTGGGACAGGGGGTAACACTGAAGCTTTCTTT. It yields the protein CASSGTGGNTEAFF.

This clone showed up just once. The rearrangement uses TRBV19 and TRBJ1-2, with TRBD1 matching over 11 bases. CDR1 and CDR2 (germline): LNHDA, SQIVND (reference sequence). This CDR3 is 16 amino acids long. V lost 3 bases, J lost 4 bases, and 7 bases stayed unmatched. The CDR3 reads CASSIPSGTGGYGYTF. The DNA of the CDR3 is TGTGCCAGTAGTATCCCCTCGGGGACAGGGGGCTATGGCTACACCTTC.

The chain couples TRBV28 to TRBJ2-7; TRBD1 matches 9 bases. The CDR3 covers 14 residues. The V segment lost 6 bases and the J segment 2 bases; nucleotides outside the gene matches: 5. Germline V gene data show CDR1 as MDHEN and CDR2 as SYDVKM. The CDR3 sequence: CASSLTGGTYEQYF. The CDR3, as DNA: TGTGCCAGCAGCCTGACAGGGGGTACCTACGAGCAGTACTTC.

V and J are TRBV6-5 and TRBJ1-2, with a possible D match to TRBD1 (6 bases). Germline CDR1 is MNHEY and CDR2 is SVGAGI. This CDR3 has 12 residues. Trimming left V 5 bases short and J 6 bases short, with 10 bases between. The CDR3 spells CASSTGNHGYTF. As DNA, the CDR3 is TGTGCCAGCAGTACAGGGAACCATGGCTACACCTTC.

V usage is TRBV2 and J usage is TRBJ2-7; 10 nucleotides match TRBD2. V dropped 9 bases and J dropped 0; count of bases not matched to a gene: 8. Germline loops: CDR1 SNHLY, CDR2 FYNNEI. CDR3 size: 15 residues. CDR3 DNA sequence: TGTGCCAGGGTACCTCTAGCGGGGGACTCCTACGAGCAGTACTTC. It encodes CARVPLAGDSYEQYF. Full variable domain (outside the CDR3, taken from reference TRBV2 and TRBJ2-7): EPEVTQTPSHQVTQMGQEVILRCVPISNHLYFYWYRQILGQKVEFLVSFYNNEISEKSEIFDDQFSVERPDGSNFTLKIRSTKLEDSAMYFCARVPLAGDSYEQYFGPGTRLTVT.

The gene calls are TRBV7-9 and TRBJ1-4, with D tentatively TRBD1 (5 bases). V was cut by 5 bases and J by 4 bases, with 11 bases left in between. The CDR3 loop spans 14 amino acids. Germline V lookup: CDR1 SEHNR, CDR2 FQNEAQ (reference sequence). In DNA, the CDR3 is TGTGCCAGCAGCCCCAGGGCCCTTAATGAAAAACTGTTTTTT. Its translation is CASSPRALNEKLFF.

The rearrangement joins TRBV27 to TRBJ1-2; possible D gene TRBD1, 6 bases. Per the germline V gene, CDR1 is MNHEY and CDR2 is SMNVEV (reference sequence). V was clipped by 2 bases and J by 4 bases, with 11 bases between them. CDR3 length: 14 residues. This chain's CDR3 is CASSLQGRGYGYTF. CDR3 coding DNA: TGTGCCAGCAGTTTACAAGGCAGGGGCTATGGCTACACCTTC.

The chain recombines TRBV2 with TRBJ1-5; the match to TRBD1 covers 7 bases. Germline V lookup: CDR1 SNHLY, CDR2 FYNNEI. CDR3 size: 13 residues. V shed 5 bases and J 3 bases; nucleotides not matched to a gene: 1. CDR3 DNA: TGTGCCAGCAGTACAGGGGCCAATCAGCCCCAGCATTTT. Amino acid sequence: CASSTGANQPQHF.

The chain carries TRBV28 and TRBJ1-5, with D tentatively TRBD1 (6 bases). The CDR3 is made up of 12 amino acids. Germline V lookup: CDR1 MDHEN, CDR2 SYDVKM. Trimming left V 10 bases short and J 5 bases short, with 12 bases between. The CDR3: CATGTSYQPQHF. The CDR3 DNA sequence: TGTGCCACCGGGACATCCTATCAGCCCCAGCATTTT.

The V call is TRBV2, the J call TRBJ2-7; 9 bases fit TRBD2. The V gene end was trimmed by 4 bases and the J gene end by 5 bases; junction bases not matched to a gene: 15. The CDR3 length is 17 residues. Germline V gene lookup returns CDR1 SNHLY and CDR2 FYNNEI. The CDR3, as DNA: TGTGCCAGCAGTGTTTTGGCGGGAGGGCCTACCAACGACGAGCAGTACTTC. Protein: CASSVLAGGPTNDEQYF.

This rearrangement joins TRBV19 to TRBJ2-2; 10 bases agree with TRBD1. Germline V gene lookup returns CDR1 LNHDA and CDR2 SQIVND (reference sequence). The J segment lost 2 bases and the V segment lost 6 bases, leaving 3 bases of the junction unmatched. The CDR3 has 15 amino acids. CDR3 DNA: TGTGCCAGTAGGGGGGACAGGGGAAACACCGGGGAGCTGTTTTTT. Protein sequence: CASRGDRGNTGELFF.

The chain carries TRBV11-2 and TRBJ2-7; TRBD2 aligns across 10 bases. After removal of 6 bases from V and 0 bases from J, the junction contained 11 bases not matched to a gene. This CDR3 is built from 17 residues. CDR1 and CDR2 from the germline V gene are SGHAT and FQNNGV. As DNA, the CDR3 is TGTGCCAGCAGGGACGGGACTAGCGCCAAGAGCTCCTACGAGCAGTACTTC. Amino acids: CASRDGTSAKSSYEQYF.

The chain links TRBV5-1 to TRBJ2-3; 13 bases match TRBD2. The CDR3 contains 16 residues. Germline lookup yields CDR1 SGHRS and CDR2 YFSETQ. The trim removed 5 bases at V and 5 bases at J, leaving 8 bases unmatched. The CDR3 nucleotides read TGCGCCAGCAGATTAGGACTAGCGGGAGCTAAAGATACGCAGTATTTT. This codes for CASRLGLAGAKDTQYF.

The chain recombines TRBV27 with TRBJ2-7; 11 bases line up with TRBD2. The V and J ends lost 6 bases and 3 bases, in that order; junction bases with no gene match: 10. Germline V CDR1 and CDR2: MNHEY, SMNVEV (reference sequence). The CDR3 contains 16 residues. The CDR3 DNA reads TGTGCCAGCAGGACAACGATGACTAGCGGGATCTACGAGCAGTACTTC. Residues: CASRTTMTSGIYEQYF.

The chain combines TRBV20-1 with TRBJ2-7; D is possibly TRBD1 (5 bases). V was trimmed by 3 bases and J by 5 bases, leaving 8 bases between them. There are 11 residues in the CDR3. Germline assignment: CDR1 DFQATT and CDR2 SNEGSKA (reference sequence). This CDR3 reads CSARGQHEQYF. DNA for the CDR3: TGCAGTGCTAGGGGGCAACACGAGCAGTACTTC.

The chain uses TRBV29-1 and TRBJ2-7, with 7 nucleotides matching TRBD2. V was clipped by 1 base and J by 3 bases; unmatched bases: 6. Germline V gene sequence: CDR1 SQVTM, CDR2 ANQGSEA. This CDR3 comprises 14 residues. The chain's CDR3 is CSVEGSGDDYEQYF. The CDR3 DNA follows: TGCAGCGTTGAAGGGAGCGGGGACGACTACGAGCAGTACTTC.

The V gene is TRBV28, the J gene TRBJ2-7; 8 positions match TRBD1. The CDR3 spans 14 residues. V dropped 5 bases and J dropped 3; count of bases not matched to a gene: 6. Germline V lookup: CDR1 MDHEN, CDR2 SYDVKM. The CDR3 reads CASSRQGSSYEQYF. The CDR3 nucleotides are TGTGCCAGCAGTCGACAGGGGTCAAGCTACGAGCAGTACTTC.

This chain joins TRBV18 and TRBJ2-7, with 7 bases aligning to TRBD1. Germline CDR1 KGHSH, CDR2 LQKENI. The V gene end was trimmed by 6 bases and the J gene end by 4 bases; junction bases not matched to a gene: 9. CDR3 length: 14 residues. This CDR3 is CASSIGQVGYEQYF. CDR3 nucleotide sequence: TGTGCCAGCTCGATAGGACAGGTTGGGTACGAGCAGTACTTC. Based on the CDR3 plus reference TRBV18 and TRBJ2-7, the full variable domain is NAGVMQNPRHLVRRRGQEARLRCSPMKGHSHVYWYRQLPEEGLKFMVYLQKENIIDESGMPKERFSAEFPKEGPSILRIQQVVRGDSAAYFCASSIGQVGYEQYFGPGTRLTVT.

The V gene is TRBV19, the J gene TRBJ2-5, with 8 bases lining up with TRBD2. The trim removed 3 bases at V and 6 bases at J, leaving 15 bases unmatched. The CDR3 has 17 amino acids. Looked up from germline, CDR1 is LNHDA and CDR2 is SQIVND (reference sequence). The CDR3 protein is CASSIFHEAGEKKTQYF. In DNA form, the CDR3 reads TGTGCCAGTAGTATTTTCCACGAAGCGGGAGAGAAAAAGACCCAGTACTTC. The full variable domain, rest sourced from reference TRBV19 and TRBJ2-5, is DGGITQSPKYLFRKEGQNVTLSCEQNLNHDAMYWYRQDPGQGLRLIYYSQIVNDFQKGDIAEGYSVSREKKESFPLTVTSAQKNPTAFYLCASSIFHEAGEKKTQYFGPGTRLLVL.

The chain has TRBV7-6 and TRBJ2-2; D remains ambiguous. V was trimmed by 0 bases and J by 1 base, leaving 9 bases between them. The CDR3 extends over 16 amino acids. From germline, CDR1 is SGHVS and CDR2 FNYEAQ. The CDR3 DNA follows: TGTGCCAGCAGCTTAGCTCAGTCCCTGAACACCGGGGAGCTGTTTTTT. Translation: CASSLAQSLNTGELFF.

The chain employs TRBV27 and TRBJ2-5; 10 bases agree with TRBD2. This CDR3 contains 17 residues. Trimming at V came to 3 bases and at J to 4 bases, leaving 11 bases not matched to a gene. Per the germline V gene, CDR1 is MNHEY and CDR2 is SMNVEV (reference sequence). The CDR3 reads CASSLSPSGRDLETQYF. The DNA of the CDR3 is TGTGCCAGCAGTTTGAGTCCCAGCGGGAGGGACTTAGAGACCCAGTACTTC.